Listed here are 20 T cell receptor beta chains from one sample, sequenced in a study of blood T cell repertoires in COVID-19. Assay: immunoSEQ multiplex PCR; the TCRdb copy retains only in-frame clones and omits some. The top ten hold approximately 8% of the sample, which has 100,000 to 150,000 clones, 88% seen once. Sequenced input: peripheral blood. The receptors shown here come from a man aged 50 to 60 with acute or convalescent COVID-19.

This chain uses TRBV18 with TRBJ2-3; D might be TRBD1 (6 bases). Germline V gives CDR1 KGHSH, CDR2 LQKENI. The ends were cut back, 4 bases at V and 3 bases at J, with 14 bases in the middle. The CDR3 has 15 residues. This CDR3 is CASSRTSTGTDTQYF. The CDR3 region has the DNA TGTGCCAGCTCACGAACCTCCACAGGGACAGATACGCAGTATTTT.

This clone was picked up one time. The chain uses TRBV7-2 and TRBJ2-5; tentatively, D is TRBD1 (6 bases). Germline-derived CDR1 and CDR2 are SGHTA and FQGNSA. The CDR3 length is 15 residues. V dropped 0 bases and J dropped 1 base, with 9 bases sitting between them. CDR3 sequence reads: CASSLAQGFQETQYF. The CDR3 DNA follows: TGTGCCAGCAGCTTAGCACAGGGTTTCCAAGAGACCCAGTACTTC.

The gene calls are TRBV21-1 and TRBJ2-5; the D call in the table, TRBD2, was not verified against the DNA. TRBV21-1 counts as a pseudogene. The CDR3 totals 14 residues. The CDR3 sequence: CASKRSGSIETQYF. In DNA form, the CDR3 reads TGTGCCAGTAAACGTAGCGGGAGTATCGAGACCCAGTACTTC.

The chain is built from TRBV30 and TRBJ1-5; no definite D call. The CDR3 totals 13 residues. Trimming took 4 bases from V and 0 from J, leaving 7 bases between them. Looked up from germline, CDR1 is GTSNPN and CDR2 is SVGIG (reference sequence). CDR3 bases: TGTGCCTGGACCGGGAATAGCAATCAGCCCCAGCATTTT. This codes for CAWTGNSNQPQHF.

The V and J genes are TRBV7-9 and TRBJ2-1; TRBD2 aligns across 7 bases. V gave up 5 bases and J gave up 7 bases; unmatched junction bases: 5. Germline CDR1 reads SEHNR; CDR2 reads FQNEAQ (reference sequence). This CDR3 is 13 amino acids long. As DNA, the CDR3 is TGTGCCAGCAGCACTCCACTAGCGAATGAGCAGTTCTTC. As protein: CASSTPLANEQFF.

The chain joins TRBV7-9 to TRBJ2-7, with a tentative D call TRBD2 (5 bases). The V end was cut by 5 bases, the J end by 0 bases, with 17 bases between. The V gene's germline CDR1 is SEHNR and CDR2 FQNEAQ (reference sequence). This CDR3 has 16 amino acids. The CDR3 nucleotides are TGTGCCAGCAGCCAACTAGTCACGGTTGGCTCCTACGAGCAGTACTTC. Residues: CASSQLVTVGSYEQYF. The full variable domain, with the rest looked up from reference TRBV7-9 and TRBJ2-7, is DTGVSQNPRHKITKRGQNVTFRCDPISEHNRLYWYRQTLGQGPEFLTYFQNEAQLEKSRLLSDRFSAERPKGSFSTLEIQRTEQGDSAMYLCASSQLVTVGSYEQYFGPGTRLTVT.

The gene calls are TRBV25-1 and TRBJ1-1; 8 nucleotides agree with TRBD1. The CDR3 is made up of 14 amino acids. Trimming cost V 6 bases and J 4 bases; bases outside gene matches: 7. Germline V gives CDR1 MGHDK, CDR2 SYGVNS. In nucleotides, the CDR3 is TGTGCCAGCAGAGCGTCAGGGGGCGGCACTGAAGCTTTCTTT. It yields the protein CASRASGGGTEAFF.

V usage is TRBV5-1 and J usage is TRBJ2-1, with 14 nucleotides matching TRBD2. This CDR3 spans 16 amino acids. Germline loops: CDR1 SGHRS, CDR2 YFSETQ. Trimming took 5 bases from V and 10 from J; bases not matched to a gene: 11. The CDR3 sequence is CASRGDGTSGSREQFF. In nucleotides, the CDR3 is TGCGCCAGCAGGGGGGATGGGACTAGCGGGAGTCGGGAGCAGTTCTTC.

CDR3: CASSLRRDNQPQHF. CDR3 in DNA: TGTGCCAGCAGTCTAAGACGGGATAATCAGCCCCAGCATTTT. V is TRBV27 and J is TRBJ1-5; D ambiguous. The V end was cut by 5 bases, the J end by 4 bases, with 12 bases between. The CDR3 covers 14 residues. The germline V gene has CDR1 MNHEY and CDR2 SMNVEV (reference sequence).

The CDR3 DNA follows: TGCGCCAGTGACTCCGGGACTAGCGGGAGGGAGACCCAGTACTTC. It specifies CASDSGTSGRETQYF. The chain couples TRBV5-1 to TRBJ2-5, with 15 bases identical to TRBD2. V shed 8 bases and J 5 bases; nucleotides not matched to a gene: 7. The germline V gene encodes CDR1 SGHRS and CDR2 YFSETQ. The CDR3 has 15 amino acids. The entire variable domain, with the rest obtained from reference TRBV5-1 and TRBJ2-5, is as follows: KAGVTQTPRYLIKTRGQQVTLSCSPISGHRSVSWYQQTPGQGLQFLFEYFSETQRNKGNFPGRFSGRQFSNSRSEMNVSTLELGDSALYLCASDSGTSGRETQYFGPGTRLLVL.

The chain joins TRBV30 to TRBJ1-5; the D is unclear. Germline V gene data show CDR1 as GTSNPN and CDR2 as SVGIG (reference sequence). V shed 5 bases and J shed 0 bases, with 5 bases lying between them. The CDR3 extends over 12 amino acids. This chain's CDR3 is CAWDYSNQPQHF. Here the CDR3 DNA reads TGTGCCTGGGACTATAGCAATCAGCCCCAGCATTTT. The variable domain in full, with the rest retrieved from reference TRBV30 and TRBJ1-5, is SQTIHQWPATLVQPVGSPLSLECTVEGTSNPNLYWYRQAAGRGLQLLFYSVGIGQISSEVPQNLSASRPQDRQFILSSKKLLLSDSGFYLCAWDYSNQPQHFGDGTRLSIL.

The DNA of the CDR3 is TGTGCCAGCAGCTTAAGCCTGAACTATGGCTACACCTTC. Its translation: CASSLSLNYGYTF. This rearrangement joins TRBV7-9 to TRBJ1-2; D is undetermined. Looked up from germline, CDR1 is SEHNR and CDR2 is FQNEAQ (reference sequence). There are 13 residues in the CDR3. V was clipped by 2 bases and J by 2 bases, with 6 bases between them.

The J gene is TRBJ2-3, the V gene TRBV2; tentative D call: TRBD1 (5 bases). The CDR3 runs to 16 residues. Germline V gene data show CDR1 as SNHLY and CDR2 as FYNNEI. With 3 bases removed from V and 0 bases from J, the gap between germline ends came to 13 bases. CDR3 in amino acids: CASSDLTGWSTDTQYF. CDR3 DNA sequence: TGTGCCAGCAGTGACCTAACAGGTTGGAGCACAGATACGCAGTATTTT. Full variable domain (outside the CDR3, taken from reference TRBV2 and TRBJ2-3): EPEVTQTPSHQVTQMGQEVILRCVPISNHLYFYWYRQILGQKVEFLVSFYNNEISEKSEIFDDQFSVERPDGSNFTLKIRSTKLEDSAMYFCASSDLTGWSTDTQYFGPGTRLTVL.

CDR3 sequence reads: CASSFLGQGDGYTF. The CDR3 region has the DNA TGTGCCAGCAGCTTTCTAGGACAGGGGGATGGCTACACCTTC. V gene TRBV11-2 combines with J gene TRBJ1-2; 10 positions match TRBD1. The length of the CDR3 is 14 residues. Germline CDR1 is SGHAT and CDR2 is FQNNGV. V was pared by 3 bases and J by 6 bases, with 4 bases of the junction left unmatched.

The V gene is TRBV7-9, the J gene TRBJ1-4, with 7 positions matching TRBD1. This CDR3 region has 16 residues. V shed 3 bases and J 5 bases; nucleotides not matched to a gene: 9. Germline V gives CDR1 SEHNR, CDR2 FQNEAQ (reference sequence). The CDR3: CASSLGQSTSNEKLFF. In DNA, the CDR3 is TGTGCCAGCAGCTTGGGACAGTCAACGTCGAATGAAAAACTGTTTTTT.

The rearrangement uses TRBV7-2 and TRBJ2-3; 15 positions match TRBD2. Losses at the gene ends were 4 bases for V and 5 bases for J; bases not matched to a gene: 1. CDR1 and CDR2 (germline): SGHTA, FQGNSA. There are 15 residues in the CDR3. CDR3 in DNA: TGTGCCAGCAGCTGGGGACTAGCGGGAGGAGATACGCAGTATTTT. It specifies CASSWGLAGGDTQYF.

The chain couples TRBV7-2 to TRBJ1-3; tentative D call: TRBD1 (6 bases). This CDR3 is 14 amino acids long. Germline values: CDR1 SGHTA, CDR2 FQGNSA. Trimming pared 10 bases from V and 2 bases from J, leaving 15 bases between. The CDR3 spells CATRVRTAGNTIYF. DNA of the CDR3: TGTGCCACCCGGGTGAGGACAGCTGGAAACACCATATATTTT.

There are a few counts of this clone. DNA of the CDR3: TGTGCCAGCAGCTGGCGTGGGACTAGGATGTCGAATGAGCAGTTCTTC. Protein product: CASSWRGTRMSNEQFF. The chain combines TRBV5-6 with TRBJ2-1; 8 nucleotides line up with TRBD2. Germline V gene data show CDR1 as SGHDT and CDR2 as YYEEEE. Trimming took 3 bases from V and 7 from J; bases not matched to a gene: 12. The CDR3 runs 16 residues.

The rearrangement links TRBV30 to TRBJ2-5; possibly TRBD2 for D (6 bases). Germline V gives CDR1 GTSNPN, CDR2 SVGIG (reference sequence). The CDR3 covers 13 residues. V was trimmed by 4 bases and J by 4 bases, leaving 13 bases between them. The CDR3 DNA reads TGTGCCTGGAACCTGGAGGGCCGAGAGACCCAGTACTTC. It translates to CAWNLEGRETQYF.

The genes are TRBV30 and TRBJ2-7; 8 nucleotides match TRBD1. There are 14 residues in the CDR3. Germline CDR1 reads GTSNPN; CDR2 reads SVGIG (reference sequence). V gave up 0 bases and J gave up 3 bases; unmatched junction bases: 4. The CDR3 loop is CAWSVGTGHYEQYF. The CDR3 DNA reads TGTGCCTGGAGTGTGGGGACAGGACACTACGAGCAGTACTTC.